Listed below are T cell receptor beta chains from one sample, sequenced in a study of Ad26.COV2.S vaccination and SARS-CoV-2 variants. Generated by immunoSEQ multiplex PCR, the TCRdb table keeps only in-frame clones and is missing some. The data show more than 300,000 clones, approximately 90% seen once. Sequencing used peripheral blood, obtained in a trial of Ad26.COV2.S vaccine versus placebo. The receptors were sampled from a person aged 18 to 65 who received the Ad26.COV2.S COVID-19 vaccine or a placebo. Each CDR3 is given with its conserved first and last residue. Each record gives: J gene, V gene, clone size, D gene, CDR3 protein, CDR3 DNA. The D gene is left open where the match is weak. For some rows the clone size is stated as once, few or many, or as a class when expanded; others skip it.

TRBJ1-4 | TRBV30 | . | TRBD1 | CAWSEGGFGEKLFF | TGTGCCTGGAGTGAAGGGGGCTTTGGTGAAAAACTGTTTTTT
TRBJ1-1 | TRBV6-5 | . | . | CASSYDGVSTEAFF | TGTGCCAGCAGTTACGACGGGGTTTCCACTGAAGCTTTCTTT
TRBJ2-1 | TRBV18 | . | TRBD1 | CASSPDRGPDNEQFF | TGTGCCAGCTCACCGGACAGGGGGCCCGACAATGAGCAGTTCTTC
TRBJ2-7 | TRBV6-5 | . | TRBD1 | CASSPPGQGMRVQYF | TGTGCCAGCAGTCCCCCCGGACAGGGTATGAGGGTGCAGTACTTC
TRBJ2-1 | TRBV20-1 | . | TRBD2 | CSAPVGGEQFF | TGCAGTGCTCCCGTGGGAGGGGAGCAGTTCTTC
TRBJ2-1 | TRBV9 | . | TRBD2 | CASSVGPSGARSEQFF | TGTGCCAGCAGCGTAGGGCCTAGCGGAGCCCGTTCTGAGCAGTTCTTC
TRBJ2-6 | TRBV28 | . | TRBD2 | CASSLSPVGGGVLTF | TGTGCCAGCAGTTTATCGCCCGTGGGGGGGGGCGTCCTGACTTTC
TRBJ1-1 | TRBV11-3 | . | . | CASSLGGLRMNTEAFF | TGTGCCAGCAGCTTAGGGGGGTTGAGGATGAACACTGAAGCTTTCTTT
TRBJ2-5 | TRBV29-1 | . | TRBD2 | CSVSSSGGIETQYF | TGCAGCGTTTCGTCGTCGGGAGGGATCGAGACCCAGTACTTC
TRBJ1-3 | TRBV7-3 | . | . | CASSLQAASSNTIYF | TGTGCCAGCAGCTTACAGGCCGCGAGTAGTAACACCATATATTTT
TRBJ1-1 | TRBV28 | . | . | CASQPRLNTEAFF | TGTGCCAGTCAACCTCGTCTGAACACTGAAGCTTTCTTT
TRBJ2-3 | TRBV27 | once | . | CASSLSMGPADTQYF | TGTGCCAGCAGTTTATCGATGGGCCCCGCAGATACGCAGTATTTT
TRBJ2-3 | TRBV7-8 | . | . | CASNLGARDTQYF | TGTGCCAGCAACCTCGGGGCCCGGGATACGCAGTATTTT
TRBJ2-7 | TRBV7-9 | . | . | CASSLTTYEQYF | TGTGCCAGCAGCTTAACGACTTACGAGCAGTACTTC
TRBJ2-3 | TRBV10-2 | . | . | CASSESRRGSGDTQYF | TGCGCCAGCAGTGAGTCGAGAAGGGGCTCGGGAGATACGCAGTATTTT
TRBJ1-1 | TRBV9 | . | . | CASSDPFNTEAFF | TGTGCCAGCAGCGACCCATTCAACACTGAAGCTTTCTTT
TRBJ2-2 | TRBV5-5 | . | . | CASSLSSLTGELFF | TGTGCCAGCAGCTTGTCATCTCTCACCGGGGAGCTGTTTTTT
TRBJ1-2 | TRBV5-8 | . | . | CASSAGRRYGYTF | TGTGCCAGCAGCGCAGGACGCCGCTATGGCTACACCTTC
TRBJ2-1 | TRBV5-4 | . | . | CASSLSGVYNEQFF | TGTGCCAGCAGCTTGAGTGGGGTATACAATGAGCAGTTCTTC
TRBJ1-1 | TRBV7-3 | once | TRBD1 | CASSYGTGANTEAFF | TGTGCCAGCAGTTACGGGACAGGGGCGAACACTGAAGCTTTCTTT
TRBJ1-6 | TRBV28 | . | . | CASSPLYSPLHF | TGTGCCAGCAGCCCTCTCTATTCACCCCTCCACTTT
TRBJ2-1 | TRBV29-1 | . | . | CSVAGLKTINEQFF | TGCAGCGTTGCTGGACTGAAAACTATCAATGAGCAGTTCTTC
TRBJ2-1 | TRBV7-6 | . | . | CASSLGSRPRNEQFF | TGTGCCAGCAGCTTAGGGAGCAGGCCTCGCAATGAGCAGTTCTTC
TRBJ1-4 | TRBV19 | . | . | CASSNNQGLEKLFF | TGTGCCAGTAGTAACAATCAGGGGCTTGAAAAACTGTTTTTT
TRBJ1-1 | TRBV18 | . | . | CASSPSGKDTEAFF | TGTGCCAGCTCACCGTCTGGTAAGGACACTGAAGCTTTCTTT
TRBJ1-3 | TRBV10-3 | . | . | CAAAPGTASGNTIYF | TGTGCCGCTGCCCCCGGGACGGCCTCTGGAAACACCATATATTTT
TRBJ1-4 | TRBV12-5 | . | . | CASSIGAFNEKLFF | TGTGCTAGTTCGATTGGGGCCTTTAATGAAAAACTGTTTTTT
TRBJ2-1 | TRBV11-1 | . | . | CASSSLRTYYNEQFF | TGTGCCAGCAGCAGCCTAAGGACGTATTACAATGAGCAGTTCTTC
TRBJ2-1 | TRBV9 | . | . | CASSVDRVDEQFF | TGTGCCAGCAGCGTAGACAGGGTCGATGAGCAGTTCTTC
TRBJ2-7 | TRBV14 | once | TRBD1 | CASSQGGGYNSYEQYF | TGTGCCAGCAGCCAAGGAGGGGGCTACAATTCCTACGAGCAGTACTTC
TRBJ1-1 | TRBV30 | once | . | CAWSISTEAFF | TGTGCCTGGAGTATTAGCACTGAAGCTTTCTTT
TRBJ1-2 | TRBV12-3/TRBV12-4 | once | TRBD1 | CASSLGDSYGYTF | TGTGCCAGCAGTTTAGGGGACAGCTATGGCTACACCTTC
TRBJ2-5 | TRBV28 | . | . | CASSLVSETQYF | TGTGCCAGCAGTTTGGTTTCGGAGACCCAGTACTTC
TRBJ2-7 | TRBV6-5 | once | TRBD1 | CASSYSGTVMDEQYF | TGTGCCAGCAGTTACTCCGGGACAGTTATGGACGAGCAGTACTTC
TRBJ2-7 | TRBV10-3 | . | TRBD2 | CAISESMGTSGIYEQYF | TGTGCCATCAGTGAGTCAATGGGGACTAGCGGTATCTACGAGCAGTACTTC